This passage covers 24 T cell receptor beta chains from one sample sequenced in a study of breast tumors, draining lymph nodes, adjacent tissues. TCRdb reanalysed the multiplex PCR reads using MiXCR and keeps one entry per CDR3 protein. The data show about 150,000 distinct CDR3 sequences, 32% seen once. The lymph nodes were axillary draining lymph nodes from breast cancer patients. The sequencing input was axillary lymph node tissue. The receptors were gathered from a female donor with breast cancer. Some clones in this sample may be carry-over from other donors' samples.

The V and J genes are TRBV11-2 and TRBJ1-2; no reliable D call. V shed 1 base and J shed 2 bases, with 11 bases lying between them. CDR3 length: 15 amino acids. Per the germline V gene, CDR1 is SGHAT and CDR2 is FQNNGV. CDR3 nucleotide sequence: TGTGCCAGCAGCTTAGTTCAGACAAGGAACTATGGCTACACCTTC. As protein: CASSLVQTRNYGYTF.

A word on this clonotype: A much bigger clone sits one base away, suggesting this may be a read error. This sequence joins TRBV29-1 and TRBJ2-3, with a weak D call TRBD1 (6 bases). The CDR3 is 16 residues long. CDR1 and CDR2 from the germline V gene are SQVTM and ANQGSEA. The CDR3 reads CSVEDRVGAGTATQYF. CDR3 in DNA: TGCAGCGTTGAAGATAGGGTGGGGGCCGGCACAGCTACGCAGTATTTT.

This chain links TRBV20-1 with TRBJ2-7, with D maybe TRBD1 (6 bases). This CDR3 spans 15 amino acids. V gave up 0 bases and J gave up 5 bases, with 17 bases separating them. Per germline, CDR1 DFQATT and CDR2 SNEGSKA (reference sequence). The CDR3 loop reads CSARDRGAGANEQYF. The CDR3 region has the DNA TGCAGTGCTAGAGATCGGGGAGCAGGGGCCAACGAGCAGTACTTC.

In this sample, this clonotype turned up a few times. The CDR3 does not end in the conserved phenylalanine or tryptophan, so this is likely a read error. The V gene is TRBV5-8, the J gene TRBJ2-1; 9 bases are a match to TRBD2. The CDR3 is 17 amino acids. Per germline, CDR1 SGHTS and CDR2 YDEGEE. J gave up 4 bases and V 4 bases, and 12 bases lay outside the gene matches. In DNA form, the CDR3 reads TGTGCCAGCAGCACCTCTAGCGGGGTTACATATTACAATGAGCAGTTCCTC. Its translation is CASSTSSGVTYYNEQFL.

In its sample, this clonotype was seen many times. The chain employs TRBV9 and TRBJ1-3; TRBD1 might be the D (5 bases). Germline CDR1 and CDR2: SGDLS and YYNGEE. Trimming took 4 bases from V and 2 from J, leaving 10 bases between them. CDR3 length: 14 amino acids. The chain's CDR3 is CASSSRQPGNTIYF. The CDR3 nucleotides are TGTGCCAGCAGCTCCCGACAGCCTGGAAACACCATATATTTT.

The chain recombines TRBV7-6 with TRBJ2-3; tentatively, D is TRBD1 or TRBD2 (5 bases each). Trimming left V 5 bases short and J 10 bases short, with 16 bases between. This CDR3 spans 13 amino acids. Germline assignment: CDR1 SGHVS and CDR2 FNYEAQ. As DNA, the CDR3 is TGTGCCAGCAGCCCCGCAGGGCCCGGGGCGCAGTATTTT. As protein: CASSPAGPGAQYF.

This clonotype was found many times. CDR3 protein: CASSDRTETNTIYF. In nucleotides, the CDR3 is TGTGCCAGCAGCGACCGGACAGAAACAAACACCATATATTTT. The chain uses TRBV14 and TRBJ1-3; a weak D match, TRBD1 (6 bases). The CDR3 runs 14 residues. Trimming took off 5 bases at V and 6 bases at J, with 14 bases between the two ends. Germline assignment: CDR1 SGHDN and CDR2 FVKESK.

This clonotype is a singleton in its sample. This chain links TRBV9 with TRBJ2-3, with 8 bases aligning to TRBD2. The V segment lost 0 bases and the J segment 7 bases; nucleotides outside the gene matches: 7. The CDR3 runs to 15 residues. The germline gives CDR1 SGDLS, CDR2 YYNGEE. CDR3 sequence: CASSVGGGQRNTQYF. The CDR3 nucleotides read TGTGCCAGCAGCGTAGGCGGGGGGCAGAGGAATACGCAGTATTTT.

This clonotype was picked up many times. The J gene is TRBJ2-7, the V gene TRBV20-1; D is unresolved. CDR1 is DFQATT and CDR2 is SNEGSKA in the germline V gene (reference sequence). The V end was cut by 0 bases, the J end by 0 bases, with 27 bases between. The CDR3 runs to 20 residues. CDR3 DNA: TGCAGTGCTAGAGAGGTAGATCTGATCCCGGCTTGTTTGAGCTCCTACGAGCAGTACGTC. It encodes CSAREVDLIPACLSSYEQYV.

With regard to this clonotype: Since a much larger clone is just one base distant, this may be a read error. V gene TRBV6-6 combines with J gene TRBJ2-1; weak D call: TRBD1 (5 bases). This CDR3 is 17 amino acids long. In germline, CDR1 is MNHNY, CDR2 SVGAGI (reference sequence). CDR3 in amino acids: CASSHRLLGRTYNEQSF. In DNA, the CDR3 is TGTGCCAGCAGTCACCGTTTGCTAGGAAGGACATACAATGAGCAGTCCTTC.

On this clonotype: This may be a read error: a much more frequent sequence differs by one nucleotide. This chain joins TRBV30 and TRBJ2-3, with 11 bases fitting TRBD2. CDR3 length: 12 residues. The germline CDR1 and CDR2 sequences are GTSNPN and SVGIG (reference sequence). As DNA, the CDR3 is TGTACCTGGACTAGCGGGCTGGGGACGCAGTATTTT. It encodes CTWTSGLGTQYF.

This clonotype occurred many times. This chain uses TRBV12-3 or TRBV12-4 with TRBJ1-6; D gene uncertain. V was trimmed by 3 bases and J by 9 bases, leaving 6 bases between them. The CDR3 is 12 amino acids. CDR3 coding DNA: TGTGCCAGCAGTTTTAGGGTTTCACCCCTCCACTTT. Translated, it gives CASSFRVSPLHF.

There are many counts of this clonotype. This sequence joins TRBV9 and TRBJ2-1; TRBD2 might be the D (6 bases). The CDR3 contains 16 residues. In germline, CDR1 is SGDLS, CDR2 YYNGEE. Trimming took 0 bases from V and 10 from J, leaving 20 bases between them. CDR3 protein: CASSVVTGAQEGEQFF. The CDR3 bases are TGTGCCAGCAGCGTAGTCACGGGAGCTCAAGAAGGGGAGCAGTTCTTC.

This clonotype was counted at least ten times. DNA for the CDR3: TGCAGTGCTCCGAAAATAGGGGCCGTTCCTAGCACAGATACGCAGTATTTT. Its translation: CSAPKIGAVPSTDTQYF. This chain connects TRBV20-1 to TRBJ2-3; perhaps TRBD1 as D (5 bases). Trimming removed 5 bases from V and 0 bases from J, with 21 bases in between. CDR3 length: 17 residues. Germline CDR1 is DFQATT and CDR2 is SNEGSKA (reference sequence).

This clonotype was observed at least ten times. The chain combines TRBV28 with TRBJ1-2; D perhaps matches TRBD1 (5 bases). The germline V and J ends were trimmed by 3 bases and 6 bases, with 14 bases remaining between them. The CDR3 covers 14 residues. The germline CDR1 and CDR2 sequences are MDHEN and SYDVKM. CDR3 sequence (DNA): TGTGCCAGCAGTTTGGGGCAGGGCAGGGATGGCTACACCTTC. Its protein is CASSLGQGRDGYTF.

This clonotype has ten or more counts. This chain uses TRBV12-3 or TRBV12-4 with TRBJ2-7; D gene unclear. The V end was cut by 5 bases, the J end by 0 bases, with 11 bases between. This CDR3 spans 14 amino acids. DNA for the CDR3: TGTGCCAGCAGTCGCCAGGATGGCTCCTACGAGCAGTACTTC. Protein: CASSRQDGSYEQYF.

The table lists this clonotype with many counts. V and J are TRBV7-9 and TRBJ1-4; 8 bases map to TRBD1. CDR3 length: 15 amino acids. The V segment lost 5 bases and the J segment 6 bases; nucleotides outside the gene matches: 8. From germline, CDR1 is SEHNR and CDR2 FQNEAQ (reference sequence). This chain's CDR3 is CASSVRQGIDEKLFF. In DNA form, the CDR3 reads TGTGCCAGCAGCGTTCGACAGGGGATAGATGAAAAACTGTTTTTT.

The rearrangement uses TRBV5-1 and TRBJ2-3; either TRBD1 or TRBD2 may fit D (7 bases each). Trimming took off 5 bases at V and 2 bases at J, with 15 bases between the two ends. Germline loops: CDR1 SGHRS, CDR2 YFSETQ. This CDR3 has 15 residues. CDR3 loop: CASRSGTANTDTQYF. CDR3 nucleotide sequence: TGCGCCAGCAGGAGCGGGACAGCCAACACAGATACGCAGTATTTT.

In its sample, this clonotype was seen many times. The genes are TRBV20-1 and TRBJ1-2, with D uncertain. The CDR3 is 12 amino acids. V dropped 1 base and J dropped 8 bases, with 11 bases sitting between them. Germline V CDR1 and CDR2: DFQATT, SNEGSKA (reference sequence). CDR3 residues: CSARAQVEGYTF. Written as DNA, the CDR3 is TGCAGTGCTAGAGCGCAGGTGGAGGGCTACACCTTC.

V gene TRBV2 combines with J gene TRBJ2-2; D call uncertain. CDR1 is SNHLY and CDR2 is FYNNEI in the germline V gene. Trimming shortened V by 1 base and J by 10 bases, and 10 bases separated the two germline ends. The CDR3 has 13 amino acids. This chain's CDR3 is CASSEESGEELFF. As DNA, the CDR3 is TGTGCCAGCAGTGAAGAGTCAGGAGAGGAGCTGTTTTTT.

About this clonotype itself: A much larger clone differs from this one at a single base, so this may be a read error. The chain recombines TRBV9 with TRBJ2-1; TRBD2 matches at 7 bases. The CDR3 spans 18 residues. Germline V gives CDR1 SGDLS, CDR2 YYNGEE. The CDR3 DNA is TGTGCCAGCAGCGTCCGCCGGGGAGGGCTAGGTTCCTACAATGAGCAGCTCTTC. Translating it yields CASSVRRGGLGSYNEQLF. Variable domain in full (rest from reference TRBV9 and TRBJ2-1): DSGVTQTPKHLITATGQRVTLRCSPRSGDLSVYWYQQSLDQGLQFLIQYYNGEERAKGNILERFSAQQFPDLHSELNLSSLELGDSALYFCASSVRRGGLGSYNEQLFGPGTRLTVL.

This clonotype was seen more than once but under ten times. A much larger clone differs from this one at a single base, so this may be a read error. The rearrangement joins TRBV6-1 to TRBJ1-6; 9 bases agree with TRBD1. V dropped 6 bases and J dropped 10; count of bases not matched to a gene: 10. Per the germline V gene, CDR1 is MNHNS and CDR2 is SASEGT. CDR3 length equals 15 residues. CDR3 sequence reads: CASRLLGQGGSPLHF. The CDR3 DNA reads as TGTGCCAGCAGACTGCTGGGACAGGGAGGATCACCCCTCCACTTT.

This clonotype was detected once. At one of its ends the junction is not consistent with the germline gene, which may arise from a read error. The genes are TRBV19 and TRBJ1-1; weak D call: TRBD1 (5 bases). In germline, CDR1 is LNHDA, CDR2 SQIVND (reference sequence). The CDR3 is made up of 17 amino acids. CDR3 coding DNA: TGTGCCAGTTCTCAAAAGTTTCCAAGGGGTATGAACACTGAAGCTCTCTTT. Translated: CASSQKFPRGMNTEALF.

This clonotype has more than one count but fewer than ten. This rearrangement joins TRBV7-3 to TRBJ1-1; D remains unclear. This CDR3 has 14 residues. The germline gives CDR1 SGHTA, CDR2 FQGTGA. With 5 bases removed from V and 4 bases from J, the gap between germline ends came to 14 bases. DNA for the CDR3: TGTGCCAGCAGCCTCACGTATGGGGTCACTGAAGCTTTCTTT. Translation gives CASSLTYGVTEAFF. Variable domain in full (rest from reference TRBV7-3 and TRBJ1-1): GAGVSQTPSNKVTEKGKYVELRCDPISGHTALYWYRQSLGQGPEFLIYFQGTGAADDSGLPNDRFFAVRPEGSVSTLKIQRTERGDSAVYLCASSLTYGVTEAFFGQGTRLTVV.